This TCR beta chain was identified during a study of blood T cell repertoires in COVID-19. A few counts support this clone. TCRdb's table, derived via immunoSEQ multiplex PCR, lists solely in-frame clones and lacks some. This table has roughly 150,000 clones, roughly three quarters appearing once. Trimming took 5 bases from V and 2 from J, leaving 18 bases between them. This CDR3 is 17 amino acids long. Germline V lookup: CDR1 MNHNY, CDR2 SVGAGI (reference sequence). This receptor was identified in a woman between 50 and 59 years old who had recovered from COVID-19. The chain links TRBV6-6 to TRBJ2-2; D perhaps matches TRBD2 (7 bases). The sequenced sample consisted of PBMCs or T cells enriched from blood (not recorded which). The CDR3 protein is CASSLFRGGSNTGELFF. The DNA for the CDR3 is TGTGCCAGCAGTCTCTTTAGGGGGGGCAGCAACACCGGGGAGCTGTTTTTT.